Listed below are T cell receptor beta chains from one sample, sequenced in a study of CD8+CD57+ T cells in acquired aplastic anemia. MiXCR, applied by TCRdb to the reads, yields one record per CDR3 protein. Among some 180,000 distinct CDR3 sequences listed, roughly three fifths were seen once. Sequences were obtained from sorted CD4+, CD8+, or CD8+CD57+ T cells (not recorded which) from PBMCs. Receptors were obtained from a human donor with aplastic anemia. CDR3s include the opening cysteine and the closing phenylalanine or tryptophan. Fields, in order: V gene, D gene, J gene, clone size, CDR3 protein, CDR3 DNA. A D gene is named only where the DNA matches it firmly. Clone size is stated in some rows and not others, as once, few, many or a class when expanded.

v_call: TRBV6-5; d_call: -; j_call: TRBJ2-7; clone_size: many; cdr3_aa: CASSSHSYEQYF; cdr3_nt: TGTGCCAGCAGTTCCCACTCCTACGAGCAGTACTTC
v_call: TRBV10-3; d_call: TRBD1; j_call: TRBJ1-2; clone_size: -; cdr3_aa: CAIRGTENYGYTF; cdr3_nt: TGTGCCATCAGGGGGACAGAGAACTATGGCTACACCTTC
v_call: TRBV7-8; d_call: -; j_call: TRBJ2-3; clone_size: -; cdr3_aa: CASRYRALWGGTDTQYF; cdr3_nt: TGTGCCAGCAGATACCGGGCCCTATGGGGGGGCACAGATACGCAGTATTTT
v_call: TRBV7-6; d_call: TRBD2; j_call: TRBJ2-1; clone_size: -; cdr3_aa: CASSLWDSGRANYNEQFF; cdr3_nt: TGTGCCAGCAGCTTATGGGATAGCGGGAGGGCCAACTACAATGAGCAGTTCTTC
v_call: TRBV6-4; d_call: TRBD2; j_call: TRBJ2-1; clone_size: -; cdr3_aa: CASSEFSGGANEQFF; cdr3_nt: TGTGCCAGCAGTGAGTTTAGCGGGGGGGCCAATGAGCAGTTCTTC
v_call: TRBV29-1; d_call: -; j_call: TRBJ1-1; clone_size: once; cdr3_aa: CSGYGHMNTEAFF; cdr3_nt: TGCAGCGGCTACGGGCACATGAACACTGAAGCTTTCTTT
v_call: TRBV5-1; d_call: -; j_call: TRBJ1-1; clone_size: -; cdr3_aa: CASSPGTRDTEAFF; cdr3_nt: TGCGCCAGCAGCCCAGGGACAAGGGACACTGAAGCTTTCTTT
v_call: TRBV7-6; d_call: TRBD2; j_call: TRBJ2-7; clone_size: -; cdr3_aa: CASSLVSSGGAYEQYF; cdr3_nt: TGTGCCAGCAGCTTAGTATCGAGCGGGGGGGCCTACGAGCAGTACTTC
v_call: TRBV6-4; d_call: -; j_call: TRBJ1-1; clone_size: -; cdr3_aa: CASSDFPGTTPFF; cdr3_nt: TGTGCCAGCAGTGACTTTCCTGGGACAACACCTTTCTTT
v_call: TRBV24-1; d_call: TRBD2; j_call: TRBJ2-1; clone_size: -; cdr3_aa: CATRTSGPSYNEQFF; cdr3_nt: TGTGCCACCCGGACTAGCGGCCCTTCCTACAATGAGCAGTTCTTC
v_call: TRBV7-8; d_call: -; j_call: TRBJ2-7; clone_size: -; cdr3_aa: CASSSLNPGAYEQYF; cdr3_nt: TGTGCCAGCAGCTCCCTAAACCCGGGGGCCTACGAGCAGTACTTC
v_call: TRBV12-3/TRBV12-4; d_call: -; j_call: TRBJ1-1; clone_size: -; cdr3_aa: CASTQTVPNTEAFF; cdr3_nt: TGTGCCAGCACCCAGACAGTGCCGAACACTGAAGCTTTCTTT
v_call: TRBV6-5; d_call: -; j_call: TRBJ1-5; clone_size: -; cdr3_aa: CASSEGRVGKQPQHF; cdr3_nt: TGTGCCAGCAGTGAAGGCAGGGTTGGAAAGCAGCCCCAGCATTTT
v_call: TRBV7-9; d_call: -; j_call: TRBJ1-1; clone_size: -; cdr3_aa: CASSFQGGNTEAFF; cdr3_nt: TGTGCCAGCAGCTTTCAGGGTGGGAACACTGAAGCTTTCTTT
v_call: TRBV20-1; d_call: -; j_call: TRBJ1-1; clone_size: few; cdr3_aa: CSALQGGDTEAFF; cdr3_nt: TGCAGTGCTCTACAGGGTGGGGACACTGAAGCTTTCTTT
v_call: TRBV20-1; d_call: -; j_call: TRBJ2-1; clone_size: -; cdr3_aa: CSAQDREGHNEQFF; cdr3_nt: TGCAGTGCTCAAGACAGGGAGGGCCACAATGAGCAGTTCTTC
v_call: TRBV7-7; d_call: TRBD1; j_call: TRBJ2-7; clone_size: few; cdr3_aa: CASSLGTGVSYEQYF; cdr3_nt: TGTGCCAGCAGCCTCGGGACAGGTGTATCCTACGAGCAGTACTTC
v_call: TRBV28; d_call: TRBD1; j_call: TRBJ2-7; clone_size: -; cdr3_aa: CASSLVGGRGQEEQYF; cdr3_nt: TGTGCCAGCAGTTTAGTCGGTGGCAGGGGGCAAGAAGAGCAGTACTTC
v_call: TRBV19; d_call: -; j_call: TRBJ2-3; clone_size: -; cdr3_aa: CASNRVGTDTQYF; cdr3_nt: TGTGCCAGTAACAGGGTCGGCACAGATACGCAGTATTTT
v_call: TRBV20-1; d_call: TRBD2; j_call: TRBJ2-2; clone_size: -; cdr3_aa: CSASGRASTGELFF; cdr3_nt: TGCAGTGCTAGCGGGAGGGCCAGTACCGGGGAGCTGTTTTTT
v_call: TRBV19; d_call: -; j_call: TRBJ2-5; clone_size: -; cdr3_aa: CASSARVSGETQYF; cdr3_nt: TGTGCCAGTAGTGCCAGGGTGTCAGGGGAGACCCAGTACTTC
v_call: TRBV2; d_call: -; j_call: TRBJ1-2; clone_size: few; cdr3_aa: CASRYEGTGYTF; cdr3_nt: TGTGCCAGCAGATATGAGGGAACTGGCTACACCTTC
v_call: TRBV10-3; d_call: -; j_call: TRBJ2-2; clone_size: once; cdr3_aa: CAISESQNTGELFF; cdr3_nt: TGTGCCATCAGTGAGTCGCAGAACACCGGGGAGCTGTTTTTT
v_call: TRBV11-1; d_call: -; j_call: TRBJ2-7; clone_size: many; cdr3_aa: CASSSARGEDYEQYF; cdr3_nt: TGTGCCAGCAGCTCCGCGAGGGGGGAGGACTACGAGCAGTACTTC
v_call: TRBV6-5; d_call: TRBD1; j_call: TRBJ1-1; clone_size: -; cdr3_aa: CAGSFYQGERTEAFF; cdr3_nt: TGTGCCGGCAGTTTCTACCAGGGGGAAAGAACTGAAGCCTTCTTT
v_call: TRBV7-6; d_call: -; j_call: TRBJ2-7; clone_size: many; cdr3_aa: CVSSLDWDNEQYF; cdr3_nt: TGTGTCAGCAGCTTAGATTGGGACAACGAGCAGTACTTC
v_call: TRBV11-3; d_call: TRBD2; j_call: TRBJ2-7; clone_size: -; cdr3_aa: CASSFTSGRGSEQYF; cdr3_nt: TGTGCCAGCAGTTTTACTAGCGGGAGAGGTAGCGAGCAGTACTTC
v_call: TRBV19; d_call: -; j_call: TRBJ1-1; clone_size: -; cdr3_aa: CASTPEQPLNTEAFF; cdr3_nt: TGTGCCAGTACCCCGGAACAGCCTTTGAACACTGAAGCTTTCTTT
v_call: TRBV6-6; d_call: -; j_call: TRBJ1-1; clone_size: many; cdr3_aa: CASSYRNTEAFF; cdr3_nt: TGTGCCAGCAGTTACCGAAACACTGAAGCTTTCTTT
v_call: TRBV4-1; d_call: -; j_call: TRBJ2-1; clone_size: many; cdr3_aa: CASSQPMGYNEQFF; cdr3_nt: TGCGCCAGCAGCCAACCTATGGGCTACAATGAGCAGTTCTTC
v_call: TRBV15; d_call: -; j_call: TRBJ1-2; clone_size: many; cdr3_aa: CATSRDLGIYGYTF; cdr3_nt: TGTGCCACCAGCAGAGATCTAGGGATCTATGGCTACACCTTC
v_call: TRBV20-1; d_call: TRBD2; j_call: TRBJ2-1; clone_size: -; cdr3_aa: CSARLTSGAYNEQFF; cdr3_nt: TGCAGTGCTAGATTGACTAGCGGGGCCTACAATGAGCAGTTCTTC
v_call: TRBV6-1; d_call: TRBD1; j_call: TRBJ1-3; clone_size: many; cdr3_aa: CASGRDSGSGNTIYF; cdr3_nt: TGTGCCAGCGGCCGGGACAGCGGCTCTGGAAACACCATATATTTT
v_call: TRBV29-1; d_call: -; j_call: TRBJ1-5; clone_size: -; cdr3_aa: CSVADSSNQPQHF; cdr3_nt: TGCAGCGTTGCGGACAGTAGCAATCAGCCCCAGCATTTT
v_call: TRBV7-2; d_call: -; j_call: TRBJ2-5; clone_size: -; cdr3_aa: CASSQTFGRVETQYF; cdr3_nt: TGTGCCAGCAGCCAGACATTCGGCAGGGTGGAGACCCAGTACTTC
v_call: TRBV20-1; d_call: -; j_call: TRBJ2-1; clone_size: few; cdr3_aa: CSARDGRRQVRGSEQFF; cdr3_nt: TGCAGTGCTAGAGATGGCAGGCGGCAGGTGCGGGGAAGTGAGCAGTTCTTC
v_call: TRBV7-2; d_call: -; j_call: TRBJ2-7; clone_size: once; cdr3_aa: CASSFGGTSYEQYF; cdr3_nt: TGTGCCAGCAGCTTCGGCGGGACTTCCTACGAGCAGTACTTC
v_call: TRBV20-1; d_call: TRBD1; j_call: TRBJ1-1; clone_size: -; cdr3_aa: CSASDWTGRNTEAFF; cdr3_nt: TGCAGTGCCAGCGACTGGACAGGGAGGAACACTGAAGCTTTCTTT
v_call: TRBV29-1; d_call: -; j_call: TRBJ1-2; clone_size: once; cdr3_aa: CSVVGGDNYGYTF; cdr3_nt: TGCAGCGTTGTAGGCGGAGATAACTATGGCTACACCTTC
v_call: TRBV5-8; d_call: -; j_call: TRBJ2-1; clone_size: many; cdr3_aa: CASSGEGNEQFF; cdr3_nt: TGTGCCAGCAGCGGAGAAGGCAATGAGCAGTTCTTC
v_call: TRBV4-1; d_call: -; j_call: TRBJ2-7; clone_size: -; cdr3_aa: CASSPEQSHEQYF; cdr3_nt: TGCGCCAGCAGCCCGGAACAGTCCCACGAGCAGTACTTC
v_call: TRBV14; d_call: TRBD1; j_call: TRBJ2-7; clone_size: -; cdr3_aa: CASSQPVTGAEQYF; cdr3_nt: TGTGCCAGCAGCCAACCCGTGACAGGGGCCGAGCAGTACTTC
v_call: TRBV5-1; d_call: TRBD1; j_call: TRBJ2-3; clone_size: -; cdr3_aa: CASIPTGGADTQYF; cdr3_nt: TGCGCCAGCATCCCGACAGGGGGCGCCGATACGCAGTATTTT